This TCR beta chain was sequenced for a study of CD8 T cells in Susac syndrome. Random hexamers were used to reverse transcribe the RNA input (roughly 0.5 to 1 ug). One entry per CDR3 protein results from TCRdb running MiXCR on the immunoSEQ multiplex PCR reads. The sample lists fewer than 250,000 distinct CDR3 sequences, around nine tenths occurring once. CDR1 and CDR2 from the germline V gene are MDHEN and SYDVKM. Trimming stripped 5 bases from V and 0 bases from J, with 13 bases between. The CDR3 is 15 residues long. The sequence came from a human donor with multiple sclerosis. Source material: CD8+ T cells from PBMCs. The gene calls are TRBV28 and TRBJ1-2, with unresolved D. The CDR3 DNA follows: TGTGCCAGCAGTCTCCTGGAGAGGTCTAACTATGGCTACACCTTC. Amino acids: CASSLLERSNYGYTF.